This T cell receptor beta chain was found in a study of blood T cell repertoires in COVID-19. This CDR3 contains 20 residues. Per germline, CDR1 MRHNA and CDR2 SNTAGT. V lost 2 bases to trimming and J lost 2 bases; unmatched junction nucleotides: 20. TCRdb's copy holds only in-frame clones and misses some; the assay was immunoSEQ multiplex PCR. The sample lists 150,000 to 180,000 clones, roughly 88% seen once, with approximately 0.6% in the top ten. The chain employs TRBV6-4 and TRBJ1-2, with 7 bases lining up with TRBD1. The clonotype comes from a man in his sixties with COVID-19, enrolled during active disease. Sequencing was done on a sample of peripheral blood. The CDR3 is CASSDTRTGTETLVNYGYTF. CDR3 nucleotide sequence: TGTGCCAGCAGTGACACGAGAACCGGGACAGAGACGCTGGTGAACTATGGCTACACCTTC.